The 25 T cell receptor beta chains below were found in one sample sequenced in a study of CD8+ T cells in alopecia areata. Reverse transcription of extracted RNA yielded cDNA, which provided the sequencing template. Using immunoSEQ multiplex PCR, the repertoire was profiled, and TCRdb retains in-frame clones only, with some absent. Of under 200,000 clones in the sample, less than 70% were seen once. Treatment noted: oral pan-JAK inhibitor, 5-10 mg twice daily. Sample: CD4+ T cells sorted from blood, taken at week 4, from a patient treated with tofacitinib. The receptors stem from a human donor with alopecia areata.

The V gene is TRBV30, the J gene TRBJ2-5; D is unclear. CDR1 and CDR2 (germline): GTSNPN, SVGIG (reference sequence). The CDR3 is made up of 13 amino acids. Between the trimmed V and J ends, which lost 2 bases and 0 bases, there was a span of 7 bases. CDR3 loop: CAWSKAYQETQYF. Written as DNA, the CDR3 is TGTGCCTGGAGTAAAGCGTACCAAGAGACCCAGTACTTC. The complete variable domain, with remaining parts taken from reference TRBV30 and TRBJ2-5, reads SQTIHQWPATLVQPVGSPLSLECTVEGTSNPNLYWYRQAAGRGLQLLFYSVGIGQISSEVPQNLSASRPQDRQFILSSKKLLLSDSGFYLCAWSKAYQETQYFGPGTRLLVL.

The V gene is TRBV9, the J gene TRBJ2-6; D gene unclear. Germline V gene data show CDR1 as SGDLS and CDR2 as YYNGEE. Trimming shortened V by 0 bases and J by 2 bases, and 3 bases separated the two germline ends. This CDR3 has 14 residues. The CDR3 loop reads CASSVVPGANVLTF. The CDR3 bases are TGTGCCAGCAGCGTAGTCCCTGGGGCCAACGTCCTGACTTTC.

This clone was counted once. The chain links TRBV10-3 to TRBJ2-5; no firm D call. The V gene lost 2 bases and the J gene lost 5 bases, with 3 bases spanning the gap. Germline V gene data show CDR1 as ENHRY and CDR2 as SYGVKD. The length of the CDR3 is 11 residues. In DNA, the CDR3 is TGTGCCATCAGTGAGACCGAGACCCAGTACTTC. Its translation: CAISETETQYF.

The rearrangement links TRBV29-1 to TRBJ1-2, with D unresolved. The germline V gene encodes CDR1 SQVTM and CDR2 ANQGSEA. The CDR3 totals 13 residues. Between the trimmed V and J ends, which lost 1 base and 7 bases, there was a span of 13 bases. CDR3 in DNA: TGCAGCGTTGAAGCTCCCCGACGGGGTGGCTACACCTTC. The encoded protein is CSVEAPRRGGYTF.

This chain uses TRBV29-1 with TRBJ2-1; D is perhaps TRBD2 (6 bases). Germline V gives CDR1 SQVTM, CDR2 ANQGSEA. The CDR3 runs to 13 residues. Trimming pared 6 bases from V and 9 bases from J, leaving 18 bases between. CDR3 in amino acids: CSVGRGGDGEQFF. For the CDR3, the DNA is TGCAGCGTAGGAAGGGGCGGGGACGGTGAGCAGTTCTTC.

This rearrangement joins TRBV20-1 to TRBJ1-1; D is unresolved. CDR1 DFQATT and CDR2 SNEGSKA come from the germline V gene (reference sequence). Trimming pared 6 bases from V and 6 bases from J, leaving 11 bases between. The CDR3 is made up of 11 amino acids. In nucleotides, the CDR3 is TGCAGTGCCACTCGAGTCGCTGAAGCTTTCTTT. This codes for CSATRVAEAFF.

The chain recombines TRBV6-5 with TRBJ1-2, with 7 bases that match TRBD1. Trimming at V came to 5 bases and at J to 5 bases, leaving 8 bases not matched to a gene. The CDR3 runs to 14 residues. Germline loops: CDR1 MNHEY, CDR2 SVGAGI. CDR3 amino acids: CASSPRDREYGYTF. CDR3 in DNA: TGTGCCAGCAGTCCCCGGGACAGAGAATATGGCTACACCTTC.

This clone was found a few times. The chain carries TRBV4-1 and TRBJ2-7; tentative D call: TRBD2 (6 bases). The germline CDR1 and CDR2 sequences are MGHRA and YSYEKL. The CDR3 loop spans 16 amino acids. The V and J ends lost 3 bases and 0 bases respectively, with 15 bases between them. The CDR3 sequence: CASSQGLALSSYEQYF. The CDR3 DNA follows: TGCGCCAGCAGCCAGGGGCTAGCGCTCAGCTCCTACGAGCAGTACTTC.

This clone has just a few counts. The gene calls are TRBV7-9 and TRBJ1-6; 9 nucleotides agree with TRBD1. There are 16 residues in the CDR3. V gave up 5 bases and J gave up 7 bases; unmatched junction bases: 9. Germline CDR1 and CDR2: SEHNR and FQNEAQ (reference sequence). CDR3 sequence (DNA): TGTGCCAGCAGCCCAGGGACAGGGACAACGAATTCACCCCTCCACTTT. As protein: CASSPGTGTTNSPLHF.

The V gene is TRBV30, the J gene TRBJ1-2; D possibly corresponds to TRBD1 (5 bases). V gave up 0 bases and J gave up 4 bases, with 6 bases separating them. CDR3 length equals 12 residues. From germline, CDR1 is GTSNPN and CDR2 SVGIG (reference sequence). The CDR3 DNA sequence: TGTGCCTGGAGTGTAAGGGGCTATGGCTACACCTTC. This sequence encodes CAWSVRGYGYTF.

The CDR3 DNA reads TGTGCCAGCAGCTACAGTTTAGTAGTAGAGACCCAGTACTTC. Its protein is CASSYSLVVETQYF. The rearrangement joins TRBV11-1 to TRBJ2-5; D gene ambiguous. The CDR3 is 14 residues long. V was clipped by 4 bases and J by 4 bases, with 13 bases between them. Per germline, CDR1 SGHAT and CDR2 FQDESV (reference sequence).

This clone showed up just once. This chain links TRBV12-5 with TRBJ2-3; weak D call: TRBD1 (5 bases). CDR1 is LGHNT, CDR2 FRNRAP, per germline. V was shortened by 4 bases and J by 10 bases, with 9 bases between the two germline ends. The length of the CDR3 is 11 residues. CDR3 amino acids: CASGSDRAQYF. In nucleotides, the CDR3 is TGTGCTAGTGGTTCCGACAGAGCGCAGTATTTT.

This chain uses TRBV20-1 with TRBJ2-1; possible D gene TRBD1, 5 bases. V was cut by 5 bases and J by 8 bases, with 10 bases left in between. The CDR3 has 11 residues. The V gene's germline CDR1 is DFQATT and CDR2 SNEGSKA (reference sequence). The DNA of the CDR3 is TGCAGTGCTGCCAGGGTGGATGAGCAGTTCTTC. Protein product: CSAARVDEQFF.

The chain combines TRBV20-1 with TRBJ2-5; D not certain. Trimming removed 5 bases at V and 5 bases at J, with 9 bases between. CDR1 and CDR2 (germline): DFQATT, SNEGSKA (reference sequence). There are 11 residues in the CDR3. In DNA form, the CDR3 reads TGCAGTGCTTTCTTGGCCGAGACCCAGTACTTC. Translation: CSAFLAETQYF.

The rearrangement links TRBV6-6 to TRBJ2-3, with D tentatively TRBD2 (6 bases). The CDR3 totals 13 residues. Trimming removed 6 bases at V and 4 bases at J, with 11 bases between. In germline, CDR1 is MNHNY, CDR2 SVGAGI (reference sequence). The CDR3 region has the DNA TGTGCCAGCAGGACCGGGACTCCAGATACGCAGTATTTT. As protein: CASRTGTPDTQYF.

The gene calls are TRBV4-3 and TRBJ2-6, with TRBD1 as a possible D gene (5 bases). Germline assignment: CDR1 LGHNA and CDR2 YSLEER. The CDR3 covers 16 residues. V lost 4 bases to trimming and J lost 0 bases, with 10 bases between them. CDR3 sequence: CASSRRQGSGANVLTF. The DNA for the CDR3 is TGCGCCAGCAGCCGCCGCCAGGGCTCTGGGGCCAACGTCCTGACTTTC.

This CDR3 is CASSLAGTGLREAFF. CDR3 DNA: TGTGCCAGCAGCCTTGCTGGGACAGGCCTAAGGGAAGCTTTCTTT. This sequence joins TRBV5-6 and TRBJ1-1; 8 bases are a match to TRBD1. Germline V gene data show CDR1 as SGHDT and CDR2 as YYEEEE. The CDR3 runs to 15 residues. Trimming cost V 4 bases and J 8 bases; bases outside gene matches: 13.

This clone was detected a few times. The rearrangement links TRBV6-1 to TRBJ1-1, with 8 positions matching TRBD1. The germline V gene encodes CDR1 MNHNS and CDR2 SASEGT. The CDR3 totals 17 residues. The ends lost 2 bases at V and 5 bases at J; junction bases unmatched: 13. As DNA, the CDR3 is TGTGCCAGCAGTGAACGGTCAGGGCGGACAGGGCGTACTGAAGCTTTCTTT. This encodes CASSERSGRTGRTEAFF.

V usage is TRBV15 and J usage is TRBJ1-1; D is unresolved. CDR3 length: 13 residues. Germline V lookup: CDR1 LNHNV, CDR2 YYDKDF (reference sequence). V lost 1 base, J lost 5 bases, and 8 bases lay in between. The CDR3 spells CATSRGGPTEAFF. CDR3 in DNA: TGTGCCACCAGCAGAGGCGGACCGACTGAAGCTTTCTTT.

This chain joins TRBV5-6 and TRBJ1-1; 7 bases are a match to TRBD1. The V gene end was trimmed by 1 base and the J gene end by 3 bases; junction bases not matched to a gene: 6. Germline V lookup: CDR1 SGHDT, CDR2 YYEEEE. CDR3 length: 15 amino acids. CDR3 amino acids: CASSLPTGLDTEAFF. CDR3 DNA sequence: TGTGCCAGCAGCTTGCCGACAGGGCTGGACACTGAAGCTTTCTTT.

This clone was detected a few times. The chain couples TRBV29-1 to TRBJ1-2; D is uncertain. CDR3 size: 12 residues. The germline V and J ends were trimmed by 7 bases and 0 bases, with 9 bases remaining between them. CDR1 and CDR2 (germline): SQVTM, ANQGSEA. This CDR3 reads CSGRGSNYGYTF. CDR3 nucleotides: TGCAGCGGCCGCGGCTCTAACTATGGCTACACCTTC.

Remarks on this clone: The junction differs from germline at one of its ends, possibly a read error. The chain employs TRBV7-7 and TRBJ2-7; possibly TRBD1 for D (6 bases). In germline, CDR1 is SSHAT, CDR2 FNYEAQ (reference sequence). This CDR3 is 15 amino acids long. CDR3 DNA: TGTGCTAGCAGCTTAGCTTGGGGGCGGCTCTACGAGCAGTACTTC. This translates into CASSLAWGRLYEQYF.

V gene TRBV30 combines with J gene TRBJ1-5; D is possibly TRBD1 (6 bases). Germline-derived CDR1 and CDR2 are GTSNPN and SVGIG (reference sequence). The CDR3 runs to 13 residues. V dropped 8 bases and J dropped 6 bases, with 17 bases sitting between them. The CDR3 region is CAPLGGESQPQHF. The CDR3 coding sequence is TGTGCCCCCCTGGGGGGCGAGAGTCAGCCCCAGCATTTT.

The CDR3 sequence: CATSSYARQTQYF. CDR3 nucleotide sequence: TGTGCCACCAGCAGTTACGCCCGTCAGACCCAGTACTTC. The chain couples TRBV15 to TRBJ2-5; no clear D gene. V was trimmed by 3 bases and J by 6 bases, leaving 11 bases between them. CDR1 is LNHNV, CDR2 YYDKDF, per germline (reference sequence). The CDR3 consists of 13 residues.

The V and J genes are TRBV5-1 and TRBJ2-7; the match to TRBD1 covers 9 bases. Germline assignment: CDR1 SGHRS and CDR2 YFSETQ. The junction had 8 bases not matched to a gene; V was cut back by 4 bases and J by 6 bases. The CDR3 spans 14 residues. The chain's CDR3 is CASSIPTGGGEQYF. The CDR3 DNA reads as TGCGCCAGCAGCATCCCGACAGGGGGAGGCGAGCAGTACTTC.